The next 21 T cell receptor beta chains were all read from a single sample in a study of shared clonotypes between healthy human individuals. The table came from immunoSEQ multiplex PCR; TCRdb's copy has only in-frame clones and leaves some out. The sample holds 2 million to 3 million clones, approximately 94% seen once. Sample: naive CD4+ T cells from PBMCs. Subset in this sample: CD45RA+ positively selected. The receptors were sampled from a man younger than 35 in good health. Some clones in this sample may be carry-over from other donors' samples.

This chain connects TRBV19 to TRBJ1-6; 9 bases are a match to TRBD1. CDR1 and CDR2 (germline): LNHDA, SQIVND (reference sequence). The CDR3 totals 15 residues. V was pared by 6 bases and J by 10 bases, with 10 bases of the junction left unmatched. As DNA, the CDR3 is TGTGCCAGTAGCTCGGGGACAGGGTTCGGATCACCCCTCCACTTT. Amino acids: CASSSGTGFGSPLHF.

This chain links TRBV6-5 with TRBJ2-5; the match to TRBD2 covers 13 bases. Germline-derived CDR1 and CDR2 are MNHEY and SVGAGI. V was clipped by 6 bases and J by 4 bases; unmatched bases: 5. This CDR3 has 15 residues. The DNA for the CDR3 is TGTGCCAGCAGAAGACTAGCGGGAGGACGAGAGACCCAGTACTTC. Its translation: CASRRLAGGRETQYF.

The chain carries TRBV29-1 and TRBJ1-1; TRBD1 matches at 7 bases. The CDR3 has 13 amino acids. Germline V gene sequence: CDR1 SQVTM, CDR2 ANQGSEA. V shed 6 bases and J 2 bases; nucleotides not matched to a gene: 6. CDR3 nucleotide sequence: TGCAGCGTAAACCGGGACAGAAACACTGAAGCTTTCTTT. It yields the protein CSVNRDRNTEAFF.

The genes are TRBV5-4 and TRBJ1-2; possibly TRBD1 for D (5 bases). The CDR3 runs to 13 residues. V was shortened by 4 bases and J by 5 bases, with 12 bases between the two germline ends. Germline V gives CDR1 SGHNT, CDR2 YYREEE (reference sequence). DNA for the CDR3: TGTGCCAGCAGCCGCGGGACGGGATATGGCTACACCTTC. This translates into CASSRGTGYGYTF.

The V and J genes are TRBV6-6 and TRBJ2-2; 10 bases fit TRBD1. The CDR3 covers 14 residues. The ends lost 4 bases at V and 8 bases at J; junction bases unmatched: 4. CDR1 is MNHNY and CDR2 is SVGAGI in the germline V gene (reference sequence). This CDR3 reads CASSWTGGKGELFF. The CDR3, as DNA: TGTGCCAGCAGTTGGACAGGGGGTAAAGGGGAGCTGTTTTTT.

The chain couples TRBV7-3 to TRBJ2-3, with a tentative D call TRBD1 (5 bases). From germline, CDR1 is SGHTA and CDR2 FQGTGA. V dropped 5 bases and J dropped 9 bases, with 18 bases sitting between them. The length of the CDR3 is 14 residues. This CDR3 is CASSPSSWGLTQYF. In DNA form, the CDR3 reads TGTGCCAGCAGCCCATCGAGCTGGGGCTTGACGCAGTATTTT.

This chain joins TRBV5-4 and TRBJ2-3; 16 nucleotides match TRBD2. This CDR3 has 19 residues. Germline V lookup: CDR1 SGHNT, CDR2 YYREEE (reference sequence). After removal of 0 bases from V and 1 base from J, the junction contained 5 bases not matched to a gene. CDR3 residues: CASSLGGTSGRAGTDTQYF. CDR3 nucleotide sequence: TGTGCCAGCAGCTTGGGCGGGACTAGCGGGAGGGCCGGCACAGATACGCAGTATTTT.

Comments on this clone: This specimen includes other DNA sequences encoding the same CDR3. The chain links TRBV5-1 to TRBJ2-5; no firm D call. V shed 0 bases and J shed 1 base, with 7 bases lying between them. There are 14 residues in the CDR3. Germline V gives CDR1 SGHRS, CDR2 YFSETQ. The CDR3 DNA sequence: TGCGCCAGCAGCTTGGGCCCCGTCCAAGAGACCCAGTACTTC. Translated, it gives CASSLGPVQETQYF.

The rearrangement uses TRBV28 and TRBJ1-1, with no clear D. V lost 5 bases to trimming and J lost 0 bases, with 10 bases between them. The CDR3 extends over 14 amino acids. CDR1 is MDHEN and CDR2 is SYDVKM in the germline V gene. For the CDR3, the DNA is TGTGCCAGCAGTCGTTGGGCGGTGAACACTGAAGCTTTCTTT. Translation: CASSRWAVNTEAFF.

The rearrangement uses TRBV5-1 and TRBJ2-1; D might be TRBD2 (6 bases). Trimming took 0 bases from V and 4 from J, leaving 14 bases between them. Germline CDR1 reads SGHRS; CDR2 reads YFSETQ. The CDR3 covers 16 residues. The DNA of the CDR3 is TGCGCCAGCAGCTTGGACGCCGGGACTGGATACAATGAGCAGTTCTTC. This encodes CASSLDAGTGYNEQFF.

This chain links TRBV2 with TRBJ2-1; D may be TRBD1 (5 bases). The CDR3 runs 14 residues. V was clipped by 4 bases and J by 5 bases, with 12 bases between them. Germline V gene data show CDR1 as SNHLY and CDR2 as FYNNEI. CDR3 protein: CASSVFVQDNEQFF. The CDR3 bases are TGTGCCAGCAGTGTATTCGTACAGGACAATGAGCAGTTCTTC.

The chain links TRBV29-1 to TRBJ2-7, with 15 bases lining up with TRBD2. Germline values: CDR1 SQVTM, CDR2 ANQGSEA. V was clipped by 3 bases and J by 4 bases; unmatched bases: 16. The CDR3 runs to 19 residues. The CDR3 sequence is CSVDGAGTSGRTTRYEQYF. In DNA, the CDR3 is TGCAGCGTTGATGGGGCCGGGACTAGCGGGAGGACCACTCGTTACGAGCAGTACTTC.

The chain is built from TRBV5-1 and TRBJ2-5; D may be TRBD1 or TRBD2 (6 bases each). Germline CDR1 reads SGHRS; CDR2 reads YFSETQ. Trimming took off 6 bases at V and 3 bases at J, with 18 bases between the two ends. The CDR3 contains 15 residues. The CDR3 nucleotides read TGCGCCAGCACGCAGATTCCGGGGGCAGAAGAGACCCAGTACTTC. This encodes CASTQIPGAEETQYF.

The chain joins TRBV5-1 to TRBJ2-4; weak D call: TRBD2 (6 bases). The CDR3 sequence is 14 residues long. V was cut by 5 bases and J by 7 bases, with 16 bases left in between. Germline V gene sequence: CDR1 SGHRS, CDR2 YFSETQ. This chain's CDR3 is CASSLTSPKNIQYF. CDR3 DNA: TGCGCCAGCAGTCTGACTAGTCCAAAGAACATTCAGTACTTC.

The rearrangement joins TRBV10-1 to TRBJ1-1; TRBD1 is a possible D gene (6 bases). Between the trimmed V and J ends, which lost 8 bases and 1 base, there was a span of 14 bases. The CDR3 runs to 14 residues. Germline CDR1 WNHNN, CDR2 SYGVQD (reference sequence). CDR3 sequence: CASGNRVRNTEAFF. For the CDR3, the DNA is TGCGCCAGCGGAAACAGGGTAAGGAACACTGAAGCTTTCTTT.

This chain uses TRBV29-1 with TRBJ1-1; 7 bases are shared with TRBD1. Germline CDR1 and CDR2: SQVTM and ANQGSEA. The trim removed 7 bases at V and 1 base at J, leaving 3 bases unmatched. This CDR3 comprises 12 residues. Here the CDR3 reads CSAGQANTEAFF. The CDR3 DNA reads as TGCAGCGCCGGACAGGCGAACACTGAAGCTTTCTTT.

The chain is built from TRBV4-1 and TRBJ2-1, with TRBD1 matching 8 bases. The CDR3 consists of 15 residues. V was pared by 1 base and J by 3 bases, with 2 bases of the junction left unmatched. Germline loops: CDR1 MGHRA, CDR2 YSYEKL. The CDR3 bases are TGCGCCAGCAGCCAAGGGACAGGGAACTACAATGAGCAGTTCTTC. Its translation: CASSQGTGNYNEQFF.

This chain links TRBV5-4 with TRBJ2-5; perhaps D is TRBD1 or TRBD2 (5 bases each). The CDR3 extends over 15 amino acids. The V end lost 6 bases, the J end lost 4 bases, and 19 bases lay between the germline ends. Germline CDR1 and CDR2: SGHNT and YYREEE (reference sequence). The CDR3 reads CASTSGTEGRETQYF. The CDR3 nucleotides read TGTGCCAGCACCTCGGGGACCGAGGGCCGAGAGACCCAGTACTTC.

The chain carries TRBV23-1 and TRBJ1-4, with D perhaps matching TRBD1 (5 bases). TRBV23-1 belongs to the ORF category, with a function that is uncertain. The CDR3 covers 17 residues. Trimming pared 0 bases from V and 8 bases from J, leaving 19 bases between. CDR3 amino acids: CASSQSGLGGRGEKLFF. CDR3 DNA sequence: TGCGCCAGCAGTCAATCAGGGCTTGGAGGGCGGGGGGAAAAACTGTTTTTT.

This clone has more than one count but fewer than ten. The same CDR3 arises from other DNA sequences in this sample as well. V is TRBV20-1 and J is TRBJ2-7; unclear D gene. This CDR3 is 10 amino acids long. Trimming stripped 0 bases from V and 4 bases from J, with 1 base between. Germline V gene sequence: CDR1 DFQATT, CDR2 SNEGSKA (reference sequence). As DNA, the CDR3 is TGCAGTGCTAGAGAATACGAGCAGTACTTC. Amino acids: CSAREYEQYF.

V and J are TRBV5-1 and TRBJ2-5; D may correspond to TRBD1 or TRBD2 (5 bases each). Germline values: CDR1 SGHRS, CDR2 YFSETQ. The V gene lost 0 bases and the J gene lost 5 bases, with 20 bases spanning the gap. The CDR3 covers 17 residues. In DNA, the CDR3 is TGCGCCAGCAGCTTGGGCCCGGGACGGGGAGTTGGTGAGACCCAGTACTTC. Translating gives CASSLGPGRGVGETQYF.